The 8 T cell receptor beta chains below all came from one sample that was sequenced in a study of vaccination and CD4 T cells after COVID-19 (dated by TCRdb to 2021 to 2024). Receptors were amplified or captured by PCR. The instrument given in TCRdb is Illumina iSeq 100. DNA from cultured CD4+ T cells was subjected to TCR sequencing with the Oncomine TCR Beta short-read assay at the Johns Hopkins FTIC core. TCRdb trimmed public reads at Q25 via fastp, called clones via MiXCR and kept in-frame beta chains. Every entry covers one CDR3 protein and lists the most common genes and DNA from its rows. The sample table shows just over 1,400 distinct CDR3 sequences, and 13% are seen once. 25% to 30% of the sample belongs to the ten largest clones. Antigens of these TCRs are unknown. The treatment or condition tag for this specimen amounts to: approximately nine-day PBMC culture with coronavirus spike peptide pools or control peptides (ViraFEST assay). CD4+ T cells from unexposed donors were collected before the COVID-19 pandemic (2011-2018).

Specimen: CD4+ T cells from blood, cultured in vitro. The source is a human donor in good health.

Concerning this clonotype: The junction differs from germline at one of its ends, possibly a read error. This sequence joins TRBV4-1 and TRBJ2-1, with TRBD2 matching 10 bases. CDR1 and CDR2 (germline): MGHRA, YSYEKL. There are 15 residues in the CDR3. CDR3: CVSSPGLANYNEQFF. In nucleotides, the CDR3 is TGCGTCAGCAGCCCGGGACTAGCGAACTACAATGAGCAGTTCTTC.

This clonotype was found a few times. The J gene is TRBJ2-3, the V gene TRBV7-3; 16 bases map to TRBD2. Germline V CDR1 and CDR2: SGHTA, FQGTGA. The CDR3 runs 17 residues. The J segment lost 1 base and the V segment lost 5 bases, leaving 3 bases of the junction unmatched. The CDR3 spells CASSPGTSGRGTDTQYF. The CDR3 region has the DNA TGTGCCAGCAGCCCCGGGACTAGCGGGAGGGGCACAGATACGCAGTATTTT.

This clonotype has a handful of counts. The chain is built from TRBV14 and TRBJ1-1; D unresolved. Germline V CDR1 and CDR2: SGHDN, FVKESK. The germline V and J ends were trimmed by 3 bases and 1 base, with 9 bases remaining between them. The CDR3 sequence is 14 residues long. The CDR3 DNA is TGTGCCAGCAGCCAGAGTAACGGGAACACTGAAGCTTTCTTT. This gives the protein CASSQSNGNTEAFF.

This clonotype was recorded a few times. The V call is TRBV5-4, the J call TRBJ2-7, with 9 bases matching TRBD2. Germline CDR1 and CDR2: SGHNT and YYREEE (reference sequence). Losses at the gene ends were 2 bases for V and 5 bases for J; bases not matched to a gene: 5. This CDR3 is 14 amino acids long. The CDR3 is CASSLIRTSDEQYF. DNA for the CDR3: TGTGCCAGCAGCTTAATCAGGACTAGCGACGAGCAGTACTTC.

This CDR3 is CASSEGTGDNEQFF. In nucleotides, the CDR3 is TGCGCCAGCAGCGAGGGGACAGGGGACAATGAGCAGTTCTTC. The J gene is TRBJ2-1, the V gene TRBV5-1, with 10 bases lining up with TRBD1. J lost 5 bases, V lost 4 bases, and 3 bases had no gene match. Germline V gene data show CDR1 as SGHRS and CDR2 as YFSETQ. This CDR3 is built from 14 residues.

The rearrangement joins TRBV7-6 to TRBJ2-1; TRBD2 aligns across 7 bases. Germline trimming cut 0 bases from V and 5 bases from J; bases unmatched to any gene: 10. The germline V gene has CDR1 SGHVS and CDR2 FNYEAQ. This CDR3 has 17 amino acids. The CDR3 spells CASSLAQASGLDNEQFF. In DNA form, the CDR3 reads TGTGCCAGCAGCTTAGCCCAGGCTAGCGGACTCGACAATGAGCAGTTCTTC.

This clonotype ranks as medium-sized. The chain recombines TRBV19 with TRBJ2-5; 11 positions agree with TRBD2. CDR1 is LNHDA, CDR2 SQIVND, per germline (reference sequence). The J segment lost 4 bases and the V segment lost 5 bases, leaving 6 bases of the junction unmatched. The CDR3 runs to 15 residues. The CDR3 nucleotides read TGTGCCAGTAGTCACATCGGGACTAGCGGAGAGACCCAGTACTTC. As protein: CASSHIGTSGETQYF.

Note on this clonotype: This is likely a read error, given that the CDR3 carries no conserved phenylalanine or tryptophan at its end. The DNA is omitted, as the CDR3 cannot be located on it reliably, and the CDR3 follows TCRdb's listing. The rearrangement links TRBV10-1 to TRBJ2-7; TRBD2 was called by the table and not checked on the DNA. The germline V gene encodes CDR1 WNHNN and CDR2 SYGVQD (reference sequence). The CDR3 spans 12 amino acids, including both terminal residues. The CDR3 protein is CASSDSRASPPL.